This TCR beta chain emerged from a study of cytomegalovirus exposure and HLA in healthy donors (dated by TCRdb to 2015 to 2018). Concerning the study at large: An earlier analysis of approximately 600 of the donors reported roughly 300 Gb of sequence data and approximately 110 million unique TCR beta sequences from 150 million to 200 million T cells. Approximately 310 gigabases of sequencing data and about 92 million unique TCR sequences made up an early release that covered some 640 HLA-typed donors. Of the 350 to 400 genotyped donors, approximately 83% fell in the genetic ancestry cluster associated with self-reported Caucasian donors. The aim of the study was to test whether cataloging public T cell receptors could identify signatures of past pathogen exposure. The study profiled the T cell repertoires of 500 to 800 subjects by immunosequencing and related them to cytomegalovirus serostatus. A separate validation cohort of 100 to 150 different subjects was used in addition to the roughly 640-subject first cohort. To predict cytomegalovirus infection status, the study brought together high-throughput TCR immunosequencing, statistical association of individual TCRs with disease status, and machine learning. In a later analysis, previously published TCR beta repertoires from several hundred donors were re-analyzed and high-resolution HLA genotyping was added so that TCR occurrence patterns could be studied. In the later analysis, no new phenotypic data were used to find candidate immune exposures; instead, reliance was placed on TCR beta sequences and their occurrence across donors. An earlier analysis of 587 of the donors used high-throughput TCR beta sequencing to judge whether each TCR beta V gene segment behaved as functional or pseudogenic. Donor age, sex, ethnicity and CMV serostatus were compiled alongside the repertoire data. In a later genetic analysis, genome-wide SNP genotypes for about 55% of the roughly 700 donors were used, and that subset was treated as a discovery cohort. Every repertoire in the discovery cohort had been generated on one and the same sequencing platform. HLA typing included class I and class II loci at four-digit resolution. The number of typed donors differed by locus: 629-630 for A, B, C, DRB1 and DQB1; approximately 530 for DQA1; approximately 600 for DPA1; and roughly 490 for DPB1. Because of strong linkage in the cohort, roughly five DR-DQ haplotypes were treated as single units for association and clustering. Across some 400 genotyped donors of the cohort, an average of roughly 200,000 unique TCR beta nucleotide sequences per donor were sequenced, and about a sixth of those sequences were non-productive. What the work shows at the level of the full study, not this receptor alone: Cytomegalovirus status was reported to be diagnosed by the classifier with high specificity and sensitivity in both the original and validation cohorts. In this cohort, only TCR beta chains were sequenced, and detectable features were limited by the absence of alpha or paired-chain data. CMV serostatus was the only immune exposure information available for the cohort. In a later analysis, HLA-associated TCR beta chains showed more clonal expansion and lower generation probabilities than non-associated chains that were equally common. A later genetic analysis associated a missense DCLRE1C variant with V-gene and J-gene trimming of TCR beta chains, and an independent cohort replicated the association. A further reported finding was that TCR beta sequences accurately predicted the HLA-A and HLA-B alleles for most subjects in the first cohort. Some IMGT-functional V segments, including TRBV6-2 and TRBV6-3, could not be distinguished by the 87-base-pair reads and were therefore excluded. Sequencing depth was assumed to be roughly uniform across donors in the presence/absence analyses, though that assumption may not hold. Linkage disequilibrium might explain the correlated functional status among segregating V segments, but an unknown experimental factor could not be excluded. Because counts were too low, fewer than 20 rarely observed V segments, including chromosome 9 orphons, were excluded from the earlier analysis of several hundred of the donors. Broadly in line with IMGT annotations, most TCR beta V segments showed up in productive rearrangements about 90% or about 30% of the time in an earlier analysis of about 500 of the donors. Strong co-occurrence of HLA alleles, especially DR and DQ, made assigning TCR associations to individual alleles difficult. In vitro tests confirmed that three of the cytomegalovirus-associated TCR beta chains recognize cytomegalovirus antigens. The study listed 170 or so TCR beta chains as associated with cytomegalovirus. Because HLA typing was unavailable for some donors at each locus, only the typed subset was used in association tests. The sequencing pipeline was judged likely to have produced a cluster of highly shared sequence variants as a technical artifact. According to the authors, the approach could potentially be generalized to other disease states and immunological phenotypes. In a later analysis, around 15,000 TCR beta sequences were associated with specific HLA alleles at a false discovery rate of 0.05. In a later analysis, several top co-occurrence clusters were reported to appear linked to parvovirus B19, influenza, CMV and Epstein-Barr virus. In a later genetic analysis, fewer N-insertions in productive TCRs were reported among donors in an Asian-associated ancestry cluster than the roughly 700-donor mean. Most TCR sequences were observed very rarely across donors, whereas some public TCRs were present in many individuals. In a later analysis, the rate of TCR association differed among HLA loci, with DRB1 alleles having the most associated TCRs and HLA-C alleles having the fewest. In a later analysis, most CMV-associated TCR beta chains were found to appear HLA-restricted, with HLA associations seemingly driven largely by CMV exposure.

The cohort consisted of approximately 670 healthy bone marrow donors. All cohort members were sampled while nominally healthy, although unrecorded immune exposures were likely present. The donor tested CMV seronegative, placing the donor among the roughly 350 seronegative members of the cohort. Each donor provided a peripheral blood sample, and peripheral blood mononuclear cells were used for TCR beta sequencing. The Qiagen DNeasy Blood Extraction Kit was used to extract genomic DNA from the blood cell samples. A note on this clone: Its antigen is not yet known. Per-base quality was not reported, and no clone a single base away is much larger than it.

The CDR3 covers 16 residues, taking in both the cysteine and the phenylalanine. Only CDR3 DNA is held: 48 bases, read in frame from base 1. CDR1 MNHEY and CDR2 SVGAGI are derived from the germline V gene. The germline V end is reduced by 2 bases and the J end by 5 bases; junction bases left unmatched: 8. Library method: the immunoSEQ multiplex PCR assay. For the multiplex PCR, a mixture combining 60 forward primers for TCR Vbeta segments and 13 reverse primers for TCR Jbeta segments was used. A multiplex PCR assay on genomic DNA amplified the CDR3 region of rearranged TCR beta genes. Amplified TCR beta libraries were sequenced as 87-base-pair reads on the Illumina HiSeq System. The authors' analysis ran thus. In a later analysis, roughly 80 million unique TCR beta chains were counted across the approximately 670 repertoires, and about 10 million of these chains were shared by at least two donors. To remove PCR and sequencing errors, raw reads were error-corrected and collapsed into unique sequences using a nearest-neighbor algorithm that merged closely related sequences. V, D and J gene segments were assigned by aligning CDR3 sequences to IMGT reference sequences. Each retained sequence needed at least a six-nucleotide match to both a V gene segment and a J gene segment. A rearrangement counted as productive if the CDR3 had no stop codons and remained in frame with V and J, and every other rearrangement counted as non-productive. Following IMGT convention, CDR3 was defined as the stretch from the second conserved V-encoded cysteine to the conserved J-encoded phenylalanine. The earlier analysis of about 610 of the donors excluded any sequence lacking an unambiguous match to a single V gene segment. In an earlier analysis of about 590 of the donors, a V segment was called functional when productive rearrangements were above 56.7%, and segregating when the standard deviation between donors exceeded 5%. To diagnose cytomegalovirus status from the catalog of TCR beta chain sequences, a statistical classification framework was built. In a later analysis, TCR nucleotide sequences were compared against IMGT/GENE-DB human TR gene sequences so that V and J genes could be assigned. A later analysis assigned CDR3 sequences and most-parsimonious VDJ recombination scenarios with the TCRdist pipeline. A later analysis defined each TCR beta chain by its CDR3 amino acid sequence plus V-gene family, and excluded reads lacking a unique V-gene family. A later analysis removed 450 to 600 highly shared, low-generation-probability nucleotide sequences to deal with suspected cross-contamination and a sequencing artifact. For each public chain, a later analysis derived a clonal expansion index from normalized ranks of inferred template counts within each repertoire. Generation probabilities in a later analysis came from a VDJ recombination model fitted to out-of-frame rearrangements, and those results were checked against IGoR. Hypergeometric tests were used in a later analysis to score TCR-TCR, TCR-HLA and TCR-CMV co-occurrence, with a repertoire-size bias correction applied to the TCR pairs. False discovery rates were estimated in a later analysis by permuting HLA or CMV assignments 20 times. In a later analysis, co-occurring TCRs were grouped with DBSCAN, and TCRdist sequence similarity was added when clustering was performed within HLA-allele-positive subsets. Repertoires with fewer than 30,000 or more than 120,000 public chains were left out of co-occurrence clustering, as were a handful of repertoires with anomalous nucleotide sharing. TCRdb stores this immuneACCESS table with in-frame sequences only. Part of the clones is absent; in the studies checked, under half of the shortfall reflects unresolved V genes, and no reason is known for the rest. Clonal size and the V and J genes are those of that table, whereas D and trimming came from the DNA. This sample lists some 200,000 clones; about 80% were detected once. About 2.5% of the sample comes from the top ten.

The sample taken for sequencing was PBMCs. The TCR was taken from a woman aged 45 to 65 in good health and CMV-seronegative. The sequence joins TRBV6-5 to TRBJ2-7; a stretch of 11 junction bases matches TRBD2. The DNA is TGTGCCAGCAGTTACCTAACTAGCGGGAGACTCGACGAGCAGTACTTC. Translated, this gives CASSYLTSGRLDEQYF.